The 16 T cell receptor beta chains below come from one sample, sequenced in a study of cytomegalovirus exposure and HLA in healthy donors (dated by TCRdb to the late 2010s). Receptors were amplified or captured by the immunoSEQ multiplex PCR assay. For the multiplex PCR, a mixture combining 60 forward primers for TCR Vbeta segments and 13 reverse primers for TCR Jbeta segments was used. The table was pulled from immuneACCESS by TCRdb, which kept in-frame rearrangements only. Such tables lose some clones; where checked, under half of the loss comes from unresolved V genes, and the rest has no known cause. This sample is represented by more than 95,000 clones; around 10% of them were singletons. The ten largest clones add up to 5.5% to 7.5% of the sample. The specimen was PBMCs. These receptors were collected from a middle-aged man in good health and CMV-seropositive.

The gene calls are TRBV6-5 and TRBJ1-4; D is undetermined. Trimming pared 5 bases from V and 8 bases from J, leaving 18 bases between. Germline CDR1 MNHEY, CDR2 SVGAGI. This CDR3 region has 15 residues. The CDR3 loop is CASSTAGKGREKLFF. The DNA for the CDR3 is TGTGCCAGCAGTACAGCCGGGAAAGGGAGGGAAAAACTGTTTTTT.

This clone was observed a few times. The chain is built from TRBV9 and TRBJ2-5; TRBD2 might be the D (5 bases). Trimming stripped 0 bases from V and 5 bases from J, with 8 bases between. The CDR3 sequence is 13 residues long. Germline V gives CDR1 SGDLS, CDR2 YYNGEE. The CDR3 region is CASSVGGAETQYF. The DNA for the CDR3 is TGTGCCAGCAGCGTAGGGGGAGCGGAGACCCAGTACTTC.

This chain uses TRBV9 with TRBJ2-5; TRBD1 matches at 11 bases. Per the germline V gene, CDR1 is SGDLS and CDR2 is YYNGEE. CDR3 length equals 15 residues. The V and J ends lost 3 bases and 4 bases, in that order; junction bases with no gene match: 5. The CDR3 region is CASSEGGQGAETQYF. CDR3 DNA sequence: TGTGCCAGCAGCGAAGGAGGACAGGGGGCAGAGACCCAGTACTTC.

V gene TRBV7-9 combines with J gene TRBJ1-5, with D possibly matching TRBD1 (6 bases). The CDR3 loop spans 16 amino acids. The ends were cut back, 0 bases at V and 1 base at J, with 10 bases in the middle. CDR1 SEHNR and CDR2 FQNEAQ come from the germline V gene (reference sequence). The CDR3, as DNA: TGTGCCAGCAGCTTAGCAGACAGGCCGAGCAATCAGCCCCAGCATTTT. Protein sequence: CASSLADRPSNQPQHF.

This clone has more than one count but fewer than ten. The chain recombines TRBV7-3 with TRBJ2-1; weak D call: TRBD2 (6 bases). Trimming pared 0 bases from V and 7 bases from J, leaving 13 bases between. In germline, CDR1 is SGHTA, CDR2 FQGTGA. This CDR3 has 15 amino acids. CDR3 amino acids: CASSLTGSSWNEQFF. The CDR3 nucleotides are TGTGCCAGCAGCTTAACCGGGAGCTCATGGAATGAGCAGTTCTTC.

This clone was counted only a few times. CDR3 sequence: CASSQRGGGVETQYF. The CDR3 region has the DNA TGTGCCAGCAGTCAAAGGGGCGGGGGCGTAGAGACCCAGTACTTC. The chain is built from TRBV28 and TRBJ2-5; possible D gene TRBD2, 7 bases. The CDR3 contains 15 residues. CDR1 and CDR2 (germline): MDHEN, SYDVKM. Trimming took 5 bases from V and 4 from J, leaving 17 bases between them.

A few counts support this clone. The rearrangement joins TRBV9 to TRBJ2-3; 12 bases align to TRBD2. The CDR3 is 16 residues long. The V gene's germline CDR1 is SGDLS and CDR2 YYNGEE. J gave up 4 bases and V 1 base, and 4 bases lay outside the gene matches. Written as DNA, the CDR3 is TGTGCCAGCAGCGTACTAGCGGGAGGGCCAGCAGATACGCAGTATTTT. As protein: CASSVLAGGPADTQYF.

This clone was seen a few times. The J gene is TRBJ1-2, the V gene TRBV18, with a tentative D call TRBD1 (6 bases). The V gene lost 1 base and the J gene lost 7 bases, with 19 bases spanning the gap. Per the germline V gene, CDR1 is KGHSH and CDR2 is LQKENI. The CDR3 is made up of 16 amino acids. CDR3 nucleotide sequence: TGTGCCAGCTCACCACGGATGTTACAGGACAGTGGTGGCTACACCTTC. Translated, it gives CASSPRMLQDSGGYTF. Using reference TRBV18 and TRBJ1-2 for the parts outside the CDR3, the full variable domain is NAGVMQNPRHLVRRRGQEARLRCSPMKGHSHVYWYRQLPEEGLKFMVYLQKENIIDESGMPKERFSAEFPKEGPSILRIQQVVRGDSAAYFCASSPRMLQDSGGYTFGSGTRLTVV.

This clone occurred a few times. The rearrangement links TRBV19 to TRBJ1-2; TRBD1 agrees at 9 bases. V gave up 6 bases and J gave up 2 bases; unmatched junction bases: 10. The CDR3 has 16 residues. Germline V gene lookup returns CDR1 LNHDA and CDR2 SQIVND (reference sequence). The chain's CDR3 is CASSRTGTGFNYGYTF. The CDR3 DNA sequence: TGTGCCAGTAGCCGTACCGGGACAGGGTTCAACTATGGCTACACCTTC.

The CDR3 loop is CASSHDSGRFREQFF. The CDR3 nucleotides are TGTGCCAGCAGCCACGATAGCGGGAGATTCCGAGAGCAGTTCTTC. The chain employs TRBV14 and TRBJ2-1, with TRBD2 matching over 9 bases. The CDR3 runs 15 residues. CDR1 is SGHDN and CDR2 is FVKESK in the germline V gene. Germline trimming cut 3 bases from V and 10 bases from J; bases unmatched to any gene: 10. The variable domain in full, with the rest retrieved from reference TRBV14 and TRBJ2-1, is EAGVTQFPSHSVIEKGQTVTLRCDPISGHDNLYWYRRVMGKEIKFLLHFVKESKQDESGMPNNRFLAERTGGTYSTLKVQPAELEDSGVYFCASSHDSGRFREQFFGPGTRLTVL.

Many counts were recorded for this clone. This CDR3 reads CASSFISGETQYF. The CDR3 DNA sequence: TGTGCCAGCAGCTTCATATCAGGAGAGACCCAGTACTTC. The V and J genes are TRBV5-6 and TRBJ2-5; no definite D call. The CDR3 is 13 amino acids. V was trimmed by 2 bases and J by 4 bases, leaving 9 bases between them. The germline gives CDR1 SGHDT, CDR2 YYEEEE.

Only a few counts were recorded for this clone. J is TRBJ2-6 and V is TRBV5-1; 12 nucleotides align to TRBD1. This CDR3 is built from 17 residues. The germline gives CDR1 SGHRS, CDR2 YFSETQ. Germline trimming cut 4 bases from V and 2 bases from J; bases unmatched to any gene: 4. DNA of the CDR3: TGCGCCAGCAGCCCGGGACAGGGGGCCACTGGGGCCAACGTCCTGACTTTC. Translated: CASSPGQGATGANVLTF.

Many counts were recorded for this clone. The J gene is TRBJ2-2, the V gene TRBV6-1, with a possible D match to TRBD1 (6 bases). The CDR3 extends over 15 amino acids. The V gene lost 2 bases and the J gene lost 4 bases, with 11 bases spanning the gap. Germline loops: CDR1 MNHNS, CDR2 SASEGT. In DNA form, the CDR3 reads TGTGCCAGCAGTGAATGGCAGGGGAGCACCGGGGAGCTGTTTTTT. It codes for CASSEWQGSTGELFF.

This clone was detected a few times. V gene TRBV7-2 combines with J gene TRBJ1-2, with 9 bases that match TRBD1. Trimming removed 2 bases from V and 5 bases from J; junction bases left unmatched: 6. The CDR3 totals 15 residues. CDR1 is SGHTA, CDR2 FQGNSA, per germline. The CDR3 spells CASSLSTGGSYGYTF. The CDR3 nucleotides are TGTGCCAGCAGCTTAAGTACAGGGGGCAGTTATGGCTACACCTTC.

This clone has only a few counts. V is TRBV10-1 and J is TRBJ2-7, with 13 bases fitting TRBD2. The CDR3 is 18 amino acids. Unmatched junction bases numbered 14, after V lost 5 bases and J lost 4 bases. CDR1 and CDR2 from the germline V gene are WNHNN and SYGVQD (reference sequence). The CDR3 sequence: CASSPPGLAGVIEYEQYF. The CDR3 bases are TGCGCCAGCAGTCCCCCCGGACTAGCGGGAGTAATAGAATACGAGCAGTACTTC.

This clone occurred a few times. The V gene is TRBV6-5, the J gene TRBJ1-5; 7 bases fit TRBD1. The germline gives CDR1 MNHEY, CDR2 SVGAGI. Trimming took 6 bases from V and 3 from J; bases not matched to a gene: 8. The length of the CDR3 is 15 residues. Here the CDR3 reads CASSSTGAINQPQHF. CDR3 sequence (DNA): TGTGCCAGCAGCAGTACAGGGGCTATCAATCAGCCCCAGCATTTT.